This is a list of T cell receptor beta chains from one sample in a study of cytomegalovirus exposure and HLA in healthy donors. Here immunoSEQ multiplex PCR was the method, and the copy in TCRdb shows in-frame clones only, minus some. The sample has about 140,000 clones, approximately 9% seen once; the top ten hold around 1.9%. Sequenced material: PBMCs. The receptor set was obtained from a male donor in good health and CMV-seronegative. CDR3s include the opening cysteine and the closing phenylalanine or tryptophan. A D gene is named only where the DNA matches it firmly. The size of a clone is reported for some rows only, either as once, few or many, or as a class for expanded clones.

d_call	v_call	j_call	clone_size	cdr3_nt	cdr3_aa
TRBD1	TRBV18	TRBJ1-2	NA	TGTGCCAGCTCACCACCAGGACAGGGCCCCTTGGAGGGCTACACCTTC	CASSPPGQGPLEGYTF
NA	TRBV19	TRBJ2-3	few	TGTGCCAGTAGTATAGGACACACAGATACGCAGTATTTT	CASSIGHTDTQYF
NA	TRBV13	TRBJ1-1	few	TGTGCCAGCAGCGCCAGGGGAATCGGAGACACTGAAGCTTTCTTT	CASSARGIGDTEAFF
TRBD1	TRBV28	TRBJ1-1	NA	TGTGCCAGCAGTCCCCCCCTGGTCGGAGACAGGGATGCTTTCTTT	CASSPPLVGDRDAFF
TRBD1	TRBV5-6	TRBJ1-1	NA	TGTGCCAGCAGCTTGTTGGGACAGGGGCGCACTGAAGCTTTCTTT	CASSLLGQGRTEAFF
TRBD1	TRBV18	TRBJ1-1	NA	TGTGCCAGCTCACCGACAGGGGTACAGTACACTGAAGCTTTCTTT	CASSPTGVQYTEAFF
NA	TRBV19	TRBJ1-2	NA	TGTGCCAGTAGTATGGGGGCAGGGGTAGGTGGCTACACCTTC	CASSMGAGVGGYTF
NA	TRBV19	TRBJ2-1	few	TGTGCCAGTAGTAAAGATGATTCGAGCTCCTACAATGAGCAGTTCTTC	CASSKDDSSSYNEQFF
TRBD2	TRBV2	TRBJ2-7	NA	TGTGCCAGCAGTGACGTAGCGGGAGGCACCTACGAGCAGTACTTC	CASSDVAGGTYEQYF
TRBD1	TRBV7-2	TRBJ2-3	NA	TGTGCCAGCAGCCTAGCCGGGACAGGGGTGTCAGATACGCAGTATTTT	CASSLAGTGVSDTQYF
NA	TRBV11-2	TRBJ2-7	NA	TGTGCCAGCAGCTTAACAACCGGGGGGACAGGCTCCTACGAGCAGTACTTC	CASSLTTGGTGSYEQYF
NA	TRBV5-1	TRBJ2-1	few	TGCGCCAGCAGCCTTACTACCTTCTCCTACAATGAGCAGTTCTTC	CASSLTTFSYNEQFF
NA	TRBV4-1	TRBJ2-6	NA	TGCGCCAGCAGCCAAGCAGGGGTCGGGGCCAACGTCCTGACTTTC	CASSQAGVGANVLTF
TRBD1	TRBV7-9	TRBJ2-7	NA	TGTGCCAGCAGCTACCCAACAGGGGGCGAGCAGTACTTC	CASSYPTGGEQYF
NA	TRBV7-9	TRBJ1-4	few	TGTGCCAGCAGCCCTCCGGGACAAGCTAATGAAAAACTGTTTTTT	CASSPPGQANEKLFF
NA	TRBV2	TRBJ2-2	NA	TGTGCCAGCACTGGCGGCGCGAGCGGGCGGGGAGGGCTGTTTTTT	CASTGGASGRGGLFF
NA	TRBV5-1	TRBJ2-6	NA	TGCGCCAGCAGCTTGATGGCAGGGTCTGGGGCCAACGTCCTGACTTTC	CASSLMAGSGANVLTF
TRBD1	TRBV9	TRBJ1-2	NA	TGTGCCAGCAGCGGGGAGGTGGGGACAGGGGGATTCCTCTATGGCTACACCTTC	CASSGEVGTGGFLYGYTF
TRBD1	TRBV6-4	TRBJ2-2	few	TGTGCCAGCAGTGACTACCAGGGGGCCAGGGAGCTGTTTTTT	CASSDYQGARELFF
NA	TRBV4-2	TRBJ2-1	NA	TGTGCCAGCAGCCAAGAGTGGGGGCGGGGGCCCCTCTGGGAGCAGTTCTTC	CASSQEWGRGPLWEQFF
TRBD2	TRBV5-1	TRBJ2-7	NA	TGCGCCAGCAGCGACGGGACTAGCGGGGGGGCTTCCTACGAGCAGTACTTC	CASSDGTSGGASYEQYF
NA	TRBV5-1	TRBJ1-1	NA	TGCGCCAGCAGCTTGGCCCCGGACAAAGACGAAGCTTTCTTT	CASSLAPDKDEAFF
TRBD1	TRBV6-5	TRBJ1-5	NA	TGTGCCAGCAGTCCACAGGGGCCCCCAGGGCCCCAGCATTTT	CASSPQGPPGPQHF
NA	TRBV7-9	TRBJ2-6	few	TGTGCCAGCAGCTTTTTAACGGGAATGACTGGGGCCAACGTCCTGACTTTC	CASSFLTGMTGANVLTF
NA	TRBV29-1	TRBJ2-7	NA	TGCAGCGTTTATGCAGGGCGGTACGAGCAGTACTTC	CSVYAGRYEQYF
NA	TRBV28	TRBJ1-1	few	TGTGCCAGCAGTTTAGGAGGGGCCCTAAGATTGAACACTGAAGCTTTCTTT	CASSLGGALRLNTEAFF
TRBD1	TRBV10-3	TRBJ1-5	NA	TGTGCCATCAGTGAGTCTCTGACAGGGGATCAGCCCCAGCATTTT	CAISESLTGDQPQHF
NA	TRBV7-9	TRBJ2-5	NA	TGTGCCAGCAGCCCGGTCCCGCAGGAAGAGACCCAGTACTTC	CASSPVPQEETQYF
NA	TRBV28	TRBJ1-2	NA	TGTGCCAGCAGTCCCCGGTCTGGCTACACCTTC	CASSPRSGYTF
NA	TRBV29-1	TRBJ2-7	few	TGCAGCGTTGAAGAAGGCAGGGGCTCCTACGAGCAGTACTTC	CSVEEGRGSYEQYF
TRBD2	TRBV7-9	TRBJ2-1	few	TGTGCCAGCAGCTTAGCCCTAGCGGGGGGGAACAATGAGCAGTTCTTC	CASSLALAGGNNEQFF
NA	TRBV10-1	TRBJ1-4	few	TGCGCCAGCAGCCTTCGGAGGGAAAAACTGTTTTTT	CASSLRREKLFF
NA	TRBV6-5	TRBJ2-7	NA	TGTGCCAGCAGGCAGCGCGTTACCTACGAGCAGTACTTC	CASRQRVTYEQYF
NA	TRBV18	TRBJ1-1	NA	TGTGCCAGCTCACCAAACAGTATGAACACTGAAGCTTTCTTT	CASSPNSMNTEAFF
TRBD2	TRBV30	TRBJ2-3	NA	TGTGCCTGGAGGAAGAGGACTAGAGGGACCGGAGGCACAGATACGCAGTATTTT	CAWRKRTRGTGGTDTQYF
NA	TRBV6-1	TRBJ2-7	few	TGTGCCAGCAGTGAATACCGGCAGGGAGGCGAGCAGTACTTC	CASSEYRQGGEQYF
TRBD2	TRBV7-6	TRBJ2-1	NA	TGTGCCAGCAGCCAGGGACTAGCGCAGCGGGAGCAGTTCTTC	CASSQGLAQREQFF
TRBD1	TRBV28	TRBJ1-5	few	TGTGCCAGCAGTTGGAGGACAGGGGGCAATCAGCCCCAGCATTTT	CASSWRTGGNQPQHF
TRBD1	TRBV5-4	TRBJ2-7	few	TGTGCCAGCAGCTTGCGGGACAGGGGTTATAGCGAGCAGTACTTC	CASSLRDRGYSEQYF
TRBD1	TRBV4-3	TRBJ1-1	few	TGCGCCAGCAGCCAAGATAACAGGGGGCAAGGCACTGAAGCTTTCTTT	CASSQDNRGQGTEAFF
NA	TRBV27	TRBJ2-7	few	TGTGCCAGCAGTTTCGGCGGCGGAGGGGATCAGTACTTC	CASSFGGGGDQYF
NA	TRBV9	TRBJ1-2	NA	TGTGCCAGCAGCCCCTCGGCGGGCACGACAAACTATGGCTACACCTTC	CASSPSAGTTNYGYTF
NA	TRBV19	TRBJ2-1	NA	TGTGCCAGTAGTGACATTCTAGGGCAGGGCTCCTACAATGAGCAGTTCTTC	CASSDILGQGSYNEQFF
NA	TRBV4-2	TRBJ2-1	NA	TGTGCCAGCAGCCAAGATTGGGCTAGCGCCTCTTCGGGTGAGCAGTTCTTC	CASSQDWASASSGEQFF
NA	TRBV28	TRBJ1-5	few	TGTGCCAGCAGTTCACCCGACAGAAATCAGCCCCAGCATTTT	CASSSPDRNQPQHF
TRBD2	TRBV7-9	TRBJ2-7	NA	TGTGCCAGCAGCTTACATCGCTCGAGCGGGACCTGCGAGCAGTACTTC	CASSLHRSSGTCEQYF
NA	TRBV7-8	TRBJ2-1	few	TGTGCCAGCAGCTTAGGGGGGAGGCGGGGAGCCTACAATGAGCAGTTCTTC	CASSLGGRRGAYNEQFF
NA	TRBV28	TRBJ2-5	few	TGTGCCAGCAGTTCCCTGGGGACACCGGAGACCCAGTACTTC	CASSSLGTPETQYF
NA	TRBV23-1	TRBJ2-1	NA	TGCGCCAGCAGATACGAGACAGGACCTCTGCTAAGCTCCTACAATGAGCAGTTCTTC	CASRYETGPLLSSYNEQFF
NA	TRBV2	TRBJ1-4	few	TGTGCTGGGCGGCGGGGGGCTGATGAAAAACTGTTTTTT	CAGRRGADEKLFF
NA	TRBV29-1	TRBJ1-2	few	TGCAGCGTTGAAGATCTTAACAGGCCGTTGGGCTACACCTTC	CSVEDLNRPLGYTF